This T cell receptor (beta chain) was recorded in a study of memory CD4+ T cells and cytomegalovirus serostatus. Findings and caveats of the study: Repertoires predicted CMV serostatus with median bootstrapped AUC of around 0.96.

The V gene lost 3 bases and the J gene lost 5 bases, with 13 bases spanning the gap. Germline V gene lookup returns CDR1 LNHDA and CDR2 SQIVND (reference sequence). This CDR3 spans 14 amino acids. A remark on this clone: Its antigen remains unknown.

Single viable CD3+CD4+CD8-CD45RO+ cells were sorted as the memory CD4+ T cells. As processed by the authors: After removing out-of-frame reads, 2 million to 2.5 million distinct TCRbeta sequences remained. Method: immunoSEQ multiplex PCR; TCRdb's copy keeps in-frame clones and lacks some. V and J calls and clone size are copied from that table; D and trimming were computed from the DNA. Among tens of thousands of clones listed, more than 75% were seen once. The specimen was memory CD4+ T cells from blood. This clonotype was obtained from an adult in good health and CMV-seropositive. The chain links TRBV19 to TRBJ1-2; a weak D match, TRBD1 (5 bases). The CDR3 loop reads CASSIGGTTYGYTF. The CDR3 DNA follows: TGTGCCAGTAGTATCGGGGGTACAACGTATGGCTACACCTTC.